What follows is one TCR beta chain and its context. Its antigen remains unknown. The source of the sample is a study of beta chain features in type 1 diabetes. Findings of the study overall: Type 1 diabetes patients had moderately but significantly shorter TCRB CDR3s in all four CD4+ subsets. A greater similarity of naive, central memory and Treg TCRB repertoires was seen among patients than among healthy donors.

Sequenced material consisted of expressed TCRB transcripts (all of the isolated RNA was reverse transcribed). Profiling relied on immunoSEQ multiplex PCR, and the TCRdb table lists in-frame clones only, not all of them. In the table there are more than 300,000 clones, approximately 8% of which are singletons. Germline assignment: CDR1 MNHEY and CDR2 SMNVEV (reference sequence). Trimming removed 6 bases from V and 0 bases from J; junction bases left unmatched: 5. The CDR3 spans 15 residues. Using CD45RO/CCR7/CD25/CD127/CD95/CD27, CD4+ naive, central memory, regulatory and stem cell-like memory cells were sorted.

The source of this sequence is a young woman in good health. The gene calls are TRBV27 and TRBJ2-7, with TRBD1 identical over 10 bases. The specimen was central memory CD4+ T cells from blood. DNA for the CDR3: TGTGCCAGCAGGATAGGGACAGGGGCCTCCTACGAGCAGTACTTC. As protein: CASRIGTGASYEQYF.